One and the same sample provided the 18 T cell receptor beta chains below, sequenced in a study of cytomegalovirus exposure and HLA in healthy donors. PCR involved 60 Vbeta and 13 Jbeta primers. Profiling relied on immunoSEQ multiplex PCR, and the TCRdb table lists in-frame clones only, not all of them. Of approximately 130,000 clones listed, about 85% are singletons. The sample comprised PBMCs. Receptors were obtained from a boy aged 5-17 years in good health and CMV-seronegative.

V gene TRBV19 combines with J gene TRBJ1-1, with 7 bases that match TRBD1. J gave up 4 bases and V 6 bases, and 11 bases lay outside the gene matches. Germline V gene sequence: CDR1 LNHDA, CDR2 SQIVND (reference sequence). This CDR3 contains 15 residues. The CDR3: CASSLYRDSGTEAFF. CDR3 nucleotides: TGTGCCAGTAGCCTATACCGGGACAGCGGCACTGAAGCTTTCTTT.

The CDR3 protein is CASRARGETQYF. In DNA form, the CDR3 reads TGTGCCAGTAGGGCCAGGGGGGAGACCCAGTACTTC. The rearrangement joins TRBV19 to TRBJ2-5; 7 nucleotides line up with TRBD1. The CDR3 length is 12 residues. Trimming took 6 bases from V and 5 from J; bases not matched to a gene: 3. Germline V gene lookup returns CDR1 LNHDA and CDR2 SQIVND (reference sequence).

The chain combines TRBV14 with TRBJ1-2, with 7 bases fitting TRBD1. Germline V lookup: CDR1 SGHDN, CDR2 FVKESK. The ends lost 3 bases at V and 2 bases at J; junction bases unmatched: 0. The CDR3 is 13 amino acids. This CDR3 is CASSQGQNYGYTF. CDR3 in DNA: TGTGCCAGCAGCCAGGGACAGAACTATGGCTACACCTTC.

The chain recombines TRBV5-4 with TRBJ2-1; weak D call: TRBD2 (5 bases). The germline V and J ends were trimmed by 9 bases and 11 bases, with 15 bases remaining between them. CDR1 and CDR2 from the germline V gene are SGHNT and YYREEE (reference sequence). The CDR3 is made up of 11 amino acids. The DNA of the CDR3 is TGTGCCAACCCATCTGAGGGTCAGCAGTTCTTC. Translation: CANPSEGQQFF.

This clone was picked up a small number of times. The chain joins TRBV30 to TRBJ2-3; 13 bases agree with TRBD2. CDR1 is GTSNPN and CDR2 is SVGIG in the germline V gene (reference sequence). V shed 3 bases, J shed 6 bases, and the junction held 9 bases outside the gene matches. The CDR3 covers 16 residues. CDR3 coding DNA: TGTGCCTGGAGACTAGCGGGAGGGCCTGGTCCGGATACGCAGTATTTT. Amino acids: CAWRLAGGPGPDTQYF.

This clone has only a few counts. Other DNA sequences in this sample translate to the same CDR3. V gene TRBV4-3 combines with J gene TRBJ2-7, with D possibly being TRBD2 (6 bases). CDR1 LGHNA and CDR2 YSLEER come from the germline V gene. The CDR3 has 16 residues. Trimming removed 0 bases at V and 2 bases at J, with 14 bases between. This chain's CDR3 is CASSQDRETSPYEQYF. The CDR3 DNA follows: TGCGCCAGCAGCCAAGACCGGGAGACTTCCCCCTACGAGCAGTACTTC.

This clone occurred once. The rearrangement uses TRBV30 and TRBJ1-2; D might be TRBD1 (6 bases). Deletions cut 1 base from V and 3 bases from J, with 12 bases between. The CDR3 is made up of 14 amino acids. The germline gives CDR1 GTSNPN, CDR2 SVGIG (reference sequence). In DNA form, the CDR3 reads TGTGCCTGGAGTGAAAAGGGGGTCCACTATGGCTACACCTTC. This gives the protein CAWSEKGVHYGYTF.

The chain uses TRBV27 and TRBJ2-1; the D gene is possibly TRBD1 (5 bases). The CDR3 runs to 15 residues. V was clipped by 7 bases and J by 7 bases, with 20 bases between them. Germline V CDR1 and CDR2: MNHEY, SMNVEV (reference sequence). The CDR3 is CASKVAGSRSNEQFF. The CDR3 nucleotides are TGTGCCAGCAAGGTTGCAGGGTCAAGGTCGAATGAGCAGTTCTTC.

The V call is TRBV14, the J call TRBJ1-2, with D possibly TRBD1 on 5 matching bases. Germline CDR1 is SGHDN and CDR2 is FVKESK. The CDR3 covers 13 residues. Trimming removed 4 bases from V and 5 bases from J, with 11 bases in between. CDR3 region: CASSRSTVYGYTF. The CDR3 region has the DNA TGTGCCAGCAGCCGTTCGACAGTTTATGGCTACACCTTC.

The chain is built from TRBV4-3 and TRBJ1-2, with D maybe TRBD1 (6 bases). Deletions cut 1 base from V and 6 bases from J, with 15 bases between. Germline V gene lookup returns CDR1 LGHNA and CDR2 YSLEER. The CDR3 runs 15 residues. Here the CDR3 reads CASSQAHRDPHGYTF. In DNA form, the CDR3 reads TGCGCCAGCAGCCAAGCCCACAGGGACCCCCATGGCTACACCTTC.

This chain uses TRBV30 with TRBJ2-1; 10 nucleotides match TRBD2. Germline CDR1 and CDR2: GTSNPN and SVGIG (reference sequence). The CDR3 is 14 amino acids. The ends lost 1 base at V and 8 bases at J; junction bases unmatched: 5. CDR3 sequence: CAWSGTSGNDEQFF. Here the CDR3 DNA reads TGTGCCTGGAGTGGTACTAGCGGGAATGATGAGCAGTTCTTC.

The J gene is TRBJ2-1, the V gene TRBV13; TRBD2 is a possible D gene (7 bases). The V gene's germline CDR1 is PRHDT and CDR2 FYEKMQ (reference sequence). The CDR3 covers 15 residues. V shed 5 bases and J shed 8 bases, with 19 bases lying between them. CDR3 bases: TGTGCCAGCAGCGCCCGGGGGGCCGCCTCTCATGAGCAGTTCTTC. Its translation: CASSARGAASHEQFF.

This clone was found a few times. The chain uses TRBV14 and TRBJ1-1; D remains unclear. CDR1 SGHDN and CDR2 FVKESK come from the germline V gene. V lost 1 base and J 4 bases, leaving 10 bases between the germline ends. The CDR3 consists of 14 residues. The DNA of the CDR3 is TGTGCCAGCAGCCAAGGGTTCGGGATCACTGAAGCTTTCTTT. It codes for CASSQGFGITEAFF.

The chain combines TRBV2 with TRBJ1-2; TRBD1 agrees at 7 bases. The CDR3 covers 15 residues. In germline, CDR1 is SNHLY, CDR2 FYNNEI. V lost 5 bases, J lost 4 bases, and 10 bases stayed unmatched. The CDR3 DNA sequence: TGTGCCAGCAGTCTTGACCGACAGGGTAGCTATGGCTACACCTTC. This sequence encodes CASSLDRQGSYGYTF.

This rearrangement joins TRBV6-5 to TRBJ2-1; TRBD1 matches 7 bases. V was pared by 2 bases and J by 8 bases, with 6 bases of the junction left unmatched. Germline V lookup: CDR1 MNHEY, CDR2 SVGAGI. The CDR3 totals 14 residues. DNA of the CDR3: TGTGCCAGCAGTTACGACAGGGTAAGATATGAGCAGTTCTTC. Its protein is CASSYDRVRYEQFF.

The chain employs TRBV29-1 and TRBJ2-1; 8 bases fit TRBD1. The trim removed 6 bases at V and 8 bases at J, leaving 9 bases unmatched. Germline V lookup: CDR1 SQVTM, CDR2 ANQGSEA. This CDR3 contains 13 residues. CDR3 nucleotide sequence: TGCAGCGTAGGACAGGGAAGGATATATGAGCAGTTCTTC. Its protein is CSVGQGRIYEQFF.

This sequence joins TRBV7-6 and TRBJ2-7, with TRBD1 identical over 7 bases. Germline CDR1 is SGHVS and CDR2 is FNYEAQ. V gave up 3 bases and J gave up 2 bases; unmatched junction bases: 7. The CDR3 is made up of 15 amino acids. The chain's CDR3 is CASSFGTVSPYEQYF. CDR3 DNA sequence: TGTGCCAGCAGCTTCGGGACAGTTTCGCCCTACGAGCAGTACTTC.

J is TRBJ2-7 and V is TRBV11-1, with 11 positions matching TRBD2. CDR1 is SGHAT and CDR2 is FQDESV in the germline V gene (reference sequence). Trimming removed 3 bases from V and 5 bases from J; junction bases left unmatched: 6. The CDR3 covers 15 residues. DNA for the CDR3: TGTGCCAGCAGCTTCTTAGCGGGGGGGTCGGACGAGCAGTACTTC. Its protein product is CASSFLAGGSDEQYF.